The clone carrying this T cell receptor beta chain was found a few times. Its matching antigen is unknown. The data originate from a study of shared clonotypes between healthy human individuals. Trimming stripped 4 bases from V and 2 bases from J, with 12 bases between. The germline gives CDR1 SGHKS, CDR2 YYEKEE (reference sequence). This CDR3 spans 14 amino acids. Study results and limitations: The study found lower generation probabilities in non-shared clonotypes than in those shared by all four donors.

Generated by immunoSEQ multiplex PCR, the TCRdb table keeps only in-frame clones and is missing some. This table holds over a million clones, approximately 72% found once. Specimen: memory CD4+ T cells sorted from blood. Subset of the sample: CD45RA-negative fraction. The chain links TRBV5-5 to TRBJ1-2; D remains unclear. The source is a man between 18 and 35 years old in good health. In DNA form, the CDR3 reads TGTGCCAGCAGCAATACGGACCGAAACTATGGCTACACCTTC. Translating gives CASSNTDRNYGYTF.